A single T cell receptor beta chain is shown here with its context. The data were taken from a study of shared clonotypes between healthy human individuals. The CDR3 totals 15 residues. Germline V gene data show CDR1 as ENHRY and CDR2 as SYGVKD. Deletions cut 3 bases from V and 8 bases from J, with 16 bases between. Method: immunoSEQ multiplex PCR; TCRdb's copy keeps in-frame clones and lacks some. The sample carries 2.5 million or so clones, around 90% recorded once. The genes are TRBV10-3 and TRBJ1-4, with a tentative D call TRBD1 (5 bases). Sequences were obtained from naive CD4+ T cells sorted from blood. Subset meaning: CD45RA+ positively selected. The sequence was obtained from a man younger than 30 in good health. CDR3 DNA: TGTGCCATCAGTGATTGGTCCGGGGCTGGGGAAAAACTGTTTTTT. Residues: CAISDWSGAGEKLFF.